Shown below are 10 T cell receptor beta chains from a single sample sequenced in a study of T cell responses to AZD1222 COVID-19 vaccine. Profiling relied on immunoSEQ multiplex PCR, and the TCRdb table lists in-frame clones only, not all of them. Of approximately 150,000 clones detected, approximately 90% appear once; the ten largest clones hold 1.5% to 2%. The sequenced sample was peripheral blood, obtained on day 0 of AZD1222 vaccination. These receptor sequences come from an adult in good health.

The chain recombines TRBV4-3 with TRBJ1-5; D uncertain. The germline V and J ends were trimmed by 1 base and 6 bases, with 7 bases remaining between them. CDR1 and CDR2 from the germline V gene are LGHNA and YSLEER. This CDR3 is built from 13 residues. The CDR3 sequence is CASSQGGGQPQHF. The CDR3 DNA reads TGCGCCAGCAGCCAAGGAGGAGGTCAGCCCCAGCATTTT.

The chain recombines TRBV7-9 with TRBJ1-1; TRBD1 agrees at 8 bases. Unmatched junction bases numbered 2, after V lost 8 bases and J lost 3 bases. The CDR3 runs 12 residues. CDR1 and CDR2 (germline): SEHNR, FQNEAQ (reference sequence). The chain's CDR3 is CASEQGDTEAFF. DNA for the CDR3: TGTGCCAGCGAACAGGGGGACACTGAAGCTTTCTTT.

The chain links TRBV7-9 to TRBJ1-2; D not certain. CDR1 and CDR2 (germline): SEHNR, FQNEAQ (reference sequence). V lost 4 bases, J lost 4 bases, and 13 bases lay in between. The CDR3 is 14 amino acids. CDR3 residues: CASSSPLGGYGYTF. In nucleotides, the CDR3 is TGTGCCAGCAGCTCCCCACTCGGTGGCTATGGCTACACCTTC.

This clone has a single count. The chain is built from TRBV19 and TRBJ1-6; D may be TRBD1 (5 bases). Trimming pared 5 bases from V and 7 bases from J, leaving 15 bases between. From germline, CDR1 is LNHDA and CDR2 SQIVND (reference sequence). The CDR3 sequence is 15 residues long. The CDR3 reads CASSPAAGQNSPLHF. Here the CDR3 DNA reads TGTGCCAGTAGTCCCGCGGCAGGGCAGAATTCACCCCTCCACTTT.

This chain uses TRBV4-1 with TRBJ2-7; D may be TRBD2 (7 bases). The germline V gene has CDR1 MGHRA and CDR2 YSYEKL. The length of the CDR3 is 17 residues. V was clipped by 4 bases and J by 3 bases, with 22 bases between them. The CDR3 loop is CASSREKGGDLSYEQYF. CDR3 DNA: TGCGCCAGCAGCCGAGAGAAAGGGGGGGACTTAAGCTACGAGCAGTACTTC.

V is TRBV12-5 and J is TRBJ1-5, with D tentatively TRBD1 (6 bases). The CDR3 totals 15 residues. Germline CDR1 reads LGHNT; CDR2 reads FRNRAP. V lost 6 bases and J lost 5, with 17 bases in between. CDR3 bases: TGTGCTAGTGGACCCCCGGACAGACTCGATCAGCCCCAGCATTTT. It translates to CASGPPDRLDQPQHF.

This clone was seen only once. V is TRBV27 and J is TRBJ1-4; no reliable D call. This CDR3 contains 14 residues. V lost 8 bases, J lost 0 bases, and 10 bases lay in between. CDR1 and CDR2 from the germline V gene are MNHEY and SMNVEV (reference sequence). CDR3 amino acids: CASSGYATNEKLFF. CDR3 nucleotide sequence: TGTGCCAGCTCCGGGTATGCAACTAATGAAAAACTGTTTTTT.

This clone turned up a few times. V and J are TRBV5-1 and TRBJ2-7; TRBD2 agrees at 8 bases. Germline V gene lookup returns CDR1 SGHRS and CDR2 YFSETQ. This CDR3 contains 15 residues. Trimming took 3 bases from V and 3 from J; bases not matched to a gene: 8. The CDR3 region has the DNA TGCGCCAGCAGCTCACATACCGGGACTAGCTACGAGCAGTACTTC. This gives the protein CASSSHTGTSYEQYF.

This chain connects TRBV19 to TRBJ1-2, with TRBD1 matching 7 bases. This CDR3 spans 13 amino acids. V lost 7 bases and J lost 4; bases outside the gene matches: 6. Germline CDR1 and CDR2: LNHDA and SQIVND (reference sequence). CDR3 protein: CASKNRGSYGYTF. The CDR3 DNA is TGTGCCAGTAAAAACAGGGGCTCCTATGGCTACACCTTC.

The chain uses TRBV27 and TRBJ1-1; TRBD1 matches 9 bases. CDR3 length: 15 residues. Trimming cost V 5 bases and J 7 bases; bases outside gene matches: 11. Germline V gene sequence: CDR1 MNHEY, CDR2 SMNVEV (reference sequence). Here the CDR3 reads CASSPRTGAFGEAFF. Written as DNA, the CDR3 is TGTGCCAGCAGTCCTAGGACAGGGGCGTTCGGTGAAGCTTTCTTT.